Shown below are 25 T cell receptor beta chains from a single sample sequenced in a study of cytomegalovirus exposure and HLA in healthy donors. Data came from immunoSEQ multiplex PCR; TCRdb stores just in-frame clones and leaves some out. The table lists about 180,000 clones, roughly nine tenths of them singletons. The source material was PBMCs. The receptors originated from a man aged 18 to 29 in good health and CMV-seropositive.

The chain combines TRBV14 with TRBJ1-4; D possibly corresponds to TRBD1 (6 bases). V gave up 0 bases and J gave up 7 bases, with 9 bases separating them. The CDR3 extends over 14 amino acids. Germline CDR1 reads SGHDN; CDR2 reads FVKESK. This CDR3 is CASSQEDRPEKLFF. In DNA form, the CDR3 reads TGTGCCAGCAGCCAAGAGGACAGACCTGAAAAACTGTTTTTT. The variable domain in full, with the rest retrieved from reference TRBV14 and TRBJ1-4, is EAGVTQFPSHSVIEKGQTVTLRCDPISGHDNLYWYRRVMGKEIKFLLHFVKESKQDESGMPNNRFLAERTGGTYSTLKVQPAELEDSGVYFCASSQEDRPEKLFFGSGTQLSVL.

The chain recombines TRBV21-1 with TRBJ2-1; the tabulated D call, TRBD1, remains unverified against the DNA. TRBV21-1 is described as a pseudogene. The length of the CDR3 is 13 residues. This chain's CDR3 is CASSKVQGDEQFF. CDR3 nucleotides: TGTGCCAGCAGCAAAGTACAGGGAGATGAGCAGTTCTTC.

By its share, this clone is medium-sized. The chain employs TRBV2 and TRBJ1-2, with D unclear. Germline CDR1 reads SNHLY; CDR2 reads FYNNEI. CDR3 length: 12 amino acids. Trimming took 4 bases from V and 0 from J, leaving 3 bases between them. The CDR3 DNA reads TGTGCCAGCAGTGGTACTAACTATGGCTACACCTTC. Its protein is CASSGTNYGYTF.

The genes are TRBV7-9 and TRBJ2-2, with a possible D match to TRBD2 (6 bases). Between the trimmed V and J ends, which lost 10 bases and 6 bases, there was a span of 12 bases. This CDR3 contains 12 residues. The germline CDR1 and CDR2 sequences are SEHNR and FQNEAQ (reference sequence). The CDR3 region is CATRLVAGELFF. The CDR3 DNA reads TGTGCCACGCGACTAGTAGCCGGGGAGCTGTTTTTT.

This chain uses TRBV7-9 with TRBJ2-7, with 8 bases fitting TRBD1. The V and J ends lost 5 bases and 2 bases, in that order; junction bases with no gene match: 8. Germline CDR1 is SEHNR and CDR2 is FQNEAQ (reference sequence). The CDR3 has 15 amino acids. The CDR3 here is CASSAGGSIAYEQYF. In DNA, the CDR3 is TGTGCCAGCAGCGCAGGGGGCTCGATAGCCTACGAGCAGTACTTC.

This clone occurred a few times. The V gene is TRBV5-6, the J gene TRBJ1-1, with 9 bases identical to TRBD1. Germline assignment: CDR1 SGHDT and CDR2 YYEEEE. CDR3 length: 15 residues. V dropped 3 bases and J dropped 0; count of bases not matched to a gene: 3. The chain's CDR3 is CASSSGTGLNTEAFF. Here the CDR3 DNA reads TGTGCCAGCAGCTCCGGGACAGGGTTGAACACTGAAGCTTTCTTT.

The chain couples TRBV27 to TRBJ1-6; a weak D match, TRBD1 (6 bases). The CDR3 is made up of 13 amino acids. The germline V gene has CDR1 MNHEY and CDR2 SMNVEV (reference sequence). V was shortened by 5 bases and J by 7 bases, with 9 bases between the two germline ends. The CDR3 loop is CASSRTENSPLHF. CDR3 DNA sequence: TGTGCCAGCAGTCGGACAGAGAATTCACCCCTCCACTTT.

This clone appeared a few times. As DNA, the CDR3 is TGTGCCAGCAGTGATGGTATCCAGAATGAGCAGTTCTTC. It is translated as CASSDGIQNEQFF. The chain is built from TRBV6-4 and TRBJ2-1, with D unresolved. This CDR3 has 13 amino acids. CDR1 MRHNA and CDR2 SNTAGT come from the germline V gene. V shed 3 bases and J shed 7 bases, with 10 bases lying between them.

The chain couples TRBV7-9 to TRBJ2-3; D gene ambiguous. CDR1 is SEHNR, CDR2 FQNEAQ, per germline (reference sequence). V lost 5 bases, J lost 6 bases, and 9 bases lay in between. The CDR3 contains 12 residues. The CDR3 bases are TGTGCCAGCAGCCACCTCGGGGATACGCAGTATTTT. Protein: CASSHLGDTQYF. Supplemented by reference TRBV7-9 and TRBJ2-3, the full variable domain reads DTGVSQNPRHKITKRGQNVTFRCDPISEHNRLYWYRQTLGQGPEFLTYFQNEAQLEKSRLLSDRFSAERPKGSFSTLEIQRTEQGDSAMYLCASSHLGDTQYFGPGTRLTVL.

CDR3 DNA sequence: TGCGCCAGCAGCCCGAGAGCAACTAATGAAAAACTGTTTTTT. This codes for CASSPRATNEKLFF. The rearrangement joins TRBV5-1 to TRBJ1-4; D gene ambiguous. Germline CDR1 is SGHRS and CDR2 is YFSETQ. The CDR3 sequence is 14 residues long. V lost 4 bases and J lost 0, with 7 bases in between. The whole variable domain, filled in from reference TRBV5-1 and TRBJ1-4, reads KAGVTQTPRYLIKTRGQQVTLSCSPISGHRSVSWYQQTPGQGLQFLFEYFSETQRNKGNFPGRFSGRQFSNSRSEMNVSTLELGDSALYLCASSPRATNEKLFFGSGTQLSVL.

This clone was counted a single time. This chain joins TRBV2 and TRBJ2-1; TRBD2 is a possible D gene (5 bases). The CDR3 has 14 amino acids. The germline CDR1 and CDR2 sequences are SNHLY and FYNNEI. The V end lost 9 bases, the J end lost 5 bases, and 17 bases lay between the germline ends. This CDR3 is CARGWRTLHNEQFF. CDR3 DNA sequence: TGTGCCAGAGGATGGAGGACGCTCCACAATGAGCAGTTCTTC.

The DNA for the CDR3 is TGCAGCGTTGAAGATCGTTTAAGAGGAGTTTCGGATGAGCAGTTCTTC. Protein sequence: CSVEDRLRGVSDEQFF. V gene TRBV29-1 combines with J gene TRBJ2-1; no definite D call. The ends were cut back, 0 bases at V and 8 bases at J, with 20 bases in the middle. Germline CDR1 is SQVTM and CDR2 is ANQGSEA. The CDR3 contains 16 residues.

The chain uses TRBV5-6 and TRBJ1-5; D is unclear. The ends were cut back, 0 bases at V and 5 bases at J, with 9 bases in the middle. This CDR3 comprises 14 residues. Germline CDR1 SGHDT, CDR2 YYEEEE. DNA for the CDR3: TGTGCCAGCAGCTTGGGATCGACTCATCAGCCCCAGCATTTT. This translates into CASSLGSTHQPQHF.

This chain connects TRBV5-1 to TRBJ2-3; 11 bases map to TRBD2. With V trimmed by 4 bases and J by 0 bases, 4 bases remained unmatched. Looked up from germline, CDR1 is SGHRS and CDR2 is YFSETQ. This CDR3 region has 16 residues. Here the CDR3 reads CASSDRTSGSTDTQYF. Here the CDR3 DNA reads TGCGCCAGCAGCGATCGGACTAGCGGGAGCACAGATACGCAGTATTTT.

The CDR3 region is CASSERGTSTDTQYF. CDR3 DNA sequence: TGTGCCAGCAGTGAACGGGGTACTAGCACAGATACGCAGTATTTT. The rearrangement uses TRBV2 and TRBJ2-3; a weak D match, TRBD2 (5 bases). Trimming removed 2 bases at V and 0 bases at J, with 9 bases between. There are 15 residues in the CDR3. CDR1 is SNHLY, CDR2 FYNNEI, per germline. Drawing the rest from reference TRBV2 and TRBJ2-3, the complete variable domain is EPEVTQTPSHQVTQMGQEVILRCVPISNHLYFYWYRQILGQKVEFLVSFYNNEISEKSEIFDDQFSVERPDGSNFTLKIRSTKLEDSAMYFCASSERGTSTDTQYFGPGTRLTVL.

This clone has just one count. V is TRBV19 and J is TRBJ2-7; 8 nucleotides match TRBD2. The CDR3 is made up of 14 amino acids. The ends lost 4 bases at V and 2 bases at J; junction bases unmatched: 4. Germline-derived CDR1 and CDR2 are LNHDA and SQIVND (reference sequence). As DNA, the CDR3 is TGTGCCAGTAGTAGGGGACTAGGACCCTACGAGCAGTACTTC. Translated: CASSRGLGPYEQYF. Looking up the rest from reference TRBV19 and TRBJ2-7 gives the full variable domain: DGGITQSPKYLFRKEGQNVTLSCEQNLNHDAMYWYRQDPGQGLRLIYYSQIVNDFQKGDIAEGYSVSREKKESFPLTVTSAQKNPTAFYLCASSRGLGPYEQYFGPGTRLTVT.

The chain combines TRBV20-1 with TRBJ2-1, with TRBD2 as a possible D gene (5 bases). CDR1 and CDR2 (germline): DFQATT, SNEGSKA (reference sequence). V lost 5 bases, J lost 8 bases, and 7 bases lay in between. The CDR3 extends over 10 amino acids. The CDR3 protein is CSAWRDEQFF. The DNA of the CDR3 is TGCAGTGCTTGGCGGGATGAGCAGTTCTTC.

Notes on this clone: In the same sample, other DNA sequences code for this CDR3. The genes are TRBV5-1 and TRBJ2-7; 7 nucleotides align to TRBD2. J gave up 0 bases and V 0 bases, and 3 bases lay outside the gene matches. Germline V gene sequence: CDR1 SGHRS, CDR2 YFSETQ. This CDR3 region has 15 residues. The CDR3 nucleotides read TGCGCCAGCAGCTTGGTAGGCGGGAGCTCCTACGAGCAGTACTTC. Translated, it gives CASSLVGGSSYEQYF.

The chain couples TRBV10-3 to TRBJ2-7, with no clear D. CDR1 ENHRY and CDR2 SYGVKD come from the germline V gene. The CDR3 has 14 residues. The V gene lost 4 bases and the J gene lost 2 bases, with 12 bases spanning the gap. In DNA, the CDR3 is TGTGCCATCAGTGGTGGTATTAGCACCTACGAGCAGTACTTC. It codes for CAISGGISTYEQYF.

This chain connects TRBV9 to TRBJ1-5; D remains unclear. V was cut by 0 bases and J by 6 bases, with 10 bases left in between. This CDR3 has 14 amino acids. CDR1 is SGDLS, CDR2 YYNGEE, per germline. CDR3 region: CASSVGTGAQPQHF. Written as DNA, the CDR3 is TGTGCCAGCAGCGTAGGAACGGGAGCTCAGCCCCAGCATTTT.

The J gene is TRBJ2-3, the V gene TRBV4-3; D not certain. CDR1 LGHNA and CDR2 YSLEER come from the germline V gene. V was shortened by 1 base and J by 9 bases, with 11 bases between the two germline ends. The CDR3 spans 13 residues. For the CDR3, the DNA is TGCGCCAGCAGCCAAGCGACTCACGACACGCAGTATTTT. Its translation: CASSQATHDTQYF.

V and J are TRBV7-2 and TRBJ2-3; 8 nucleotides line up with TRBD1. The CDR3 loop spans 15 amino acids. V was pared by 4 bases and J by 3 bases, with 6 bases of the junction left unmatched. Germline V gives CDR1 SGHTA, CDR2 FQGNSA. Here the CDR3 reads CASSSSQGATDTQYF. In nucleotides, the CDR3 is TGTGCCAGCAGCTCATCGCAGGGGGCAACAGATACGCAGTATTTT.

CDR3 nucleotide sequence: TGTGCCAGCAGCCAGGGACAGAGCTCCTACAATGAGCAGTTCTTC. It codes for CASSQGQSSYNEQFF. This chain joins TRBV9 and TRBJ2-1, with TRBD1 matching 7 bases. The germline gives CDR1 SGDLS, CDR2 YYNGEE. The CDR3 contains 15 residues. After removal of 4 bases from V and 0 bases from J, the junction contained 4 bases not matched to a gene.

The genes are TRBV2 and TRBJ1-3; 8 nucleotides match TRBD1. The ends lost 8 bases at V and 4 bases at J; junction bases unmatched: 4. This CDR3 region has 13 residues. Germline lookup yields CDR1 SNHLY and CDR2 FYNNEI. This chain's CDR3 is CASGRGLGNTIYF. The CDR3 DNA is TGTGCCAGCGGCAGGGGGCTCGGAAACACCATATATTTT.

This chain uses TRBV19 with TRBJ1-4; 12 bases fit TRBD1. The CDR3 length is 15 residues. In germline, CDR1 is LNHDA, CDR2 SQIVND (reference sequence). Trimming removed 6 bases from V and 6 bases from J; junction bases left unmatched: 5. For the CDR3, the DNA is TGTGCCAGTAGCCTGGGGACAGGGGGCCATGAAAAACTGTTTTTT. Protein product: CASSLGTGGHEKLFF.